This T cell receptor (beta chain) was found in a study of tumor-infiltrating lymphocytes in primary liver carcinoma (TCRdb year 2017). With respect to the entire study: Between late 2015 and early 2016, about 5 patients in China with histopathologically diagnosed primary liver carcinoma had surgical resection. Of the five patients, three men and two women aged 30 to 69 years, four had hepatocellular carcinoma and one had combined HCC and intrahepatic cholangiocarcinoma. Tumors of the five patients were stage T1-T3 N0M0 with maximum diameters of about 4.2 to 10 cm. Each sample produced about 3.5 to 7.13 million productive TCRbeta reads, and read depth showed no significant difference between tissue types. For each liver tumor, the study sampled five regions along with adjacent normal tissue and blood, and applied TCRbeta repertoire sequencing, expression microarrays and whole-exome sequencing. A total of approximately 35 specimens from 5 patients underwent TCRbeta repertoire sequencing, comprising 25 tumor regions, 5 adjacent noncancerous liver tissues and 5 peripheral blood samples. Repertoires from technical replicates were highly reproducible, with mean shared-clone rates approximately 0.9 and correlation coefficients above 0.98.

RNA from unsorted whole blood was extracted with TRIzol reagent, and germline DNA was obtained with the DNeasy Blood & Tissue kit. Chronic HBV infection was present in the patients, and the patients were treatment-naive at sampling. Before surgery, 3 to 5 milliliters of peripheral blood were drawn into K2EDTA tubes. Study-wide findings and limitations: Because sequencing covered only the TCR beta chain and unpaired alpha chains were not captured, true repertoire diversity is likely underestimated. Pairs of tumor regions showed greater repertoire overlap (mean roughly 36%) than tumor-adjacent pairs (roughly 17%) or tumor-blood pairs (roughly 15%), which is consistent with antigen-driven expansion. Comparison of CD4+ and CD8+ T cell repertoires was precluded by the use of bulk unsorted samples. With just 4 or 5 patients in the study, the authors point out that the findings should be validated in a larger study. The top 250 clones made up a significantly larger repertoire fraction in tumors than in blood (p = 0.039).

Cut back by 0 bases and 3 bases, the V and J ends lie 13 bases apart. The CDR3, from cysteine to phenylalanine, totals 15 residues. Left in the record is the CDR3 DNA by itself, 45 bases read in frame from the first base. From the germline V gene, CDR1 is SGDLS and CDR2 is YYNGEE. Concerning this clonotype: The antigen it binds to is not known. Within one base of it there is no much larger clone, and no base qualities were kept.

Using a constant-region primer and ProtoScript II reverse transcriptase, TCRbeta-specific cDNA was reverse-transcribed from approximately 500 ng total RNA. The TCRbeta libraries were prepared through three rounds of nested multiplex PCR following a slightly modified ARM-PCR procedure. The first two PCR rounds used multiplex TRBV1-TRBV30 forward primers with a Cbeta reverse primer, each for approximately 11 cycles. Sample barcodes and Illumina adapters were added in a final 25-cycle PCR using Deep VentR polymerase. Before sequencing, amplicons of 200-500 bp were gel-purified using a QIAquick gel extraction kit. TCRbeta amplicons were sequenced on an Illumina HiSeq 2500 with 250-bp paired-end reads. For the original study's pipeline: Quality trimming of reads was performed with Trimmomatic v0.33, and paired reads were merged with FLASH v1.2.11 so that full CDR3 sequences could be recovered. V, D and J germline segments were assigned to the rearranged TCRbeta sequences by MiGEC v1.2.1b. Clonotype statistics and Shannon-Wiener diversity indices were calculated with VDJtools v1.0.0. Except for diversity analysis, only the 250 most abundant clonotypes of each sample were used in subsequent analyses to reduce sampling bias. The public sequencing data were trimmed at Q25 with fastp and processed into clonotypes with MiXCR by TCRdb, which kept only in-frame beta chains. Each entry is one CDR3 protein sequence, shown with its most common DNA and genes. The V and J calls, along with clone size, are taken from TCRdb and not from the paper's own processing. Counted in this sample were 310,000 or so distinct CDR3 sequences; around 50% of them appeared once. The ten biggest clones cover over 15% of the sample.

Sequencing was done on a sample of peripheral blood. The source of this sequence is a woman aged 30 to 39 with primary liver carcinoma and hepatitis B virus infection. The chain was built from TRBV9 and TRBJ2-7; D gene: possibly TRBD2, on 6 matching bases. Here is the DNA: TGTGCCAGCAGCGTAGACCTCGGGACTCTCTACGAGCAGTACTTC. This is translated as CASSVDLGTLYEQYF.